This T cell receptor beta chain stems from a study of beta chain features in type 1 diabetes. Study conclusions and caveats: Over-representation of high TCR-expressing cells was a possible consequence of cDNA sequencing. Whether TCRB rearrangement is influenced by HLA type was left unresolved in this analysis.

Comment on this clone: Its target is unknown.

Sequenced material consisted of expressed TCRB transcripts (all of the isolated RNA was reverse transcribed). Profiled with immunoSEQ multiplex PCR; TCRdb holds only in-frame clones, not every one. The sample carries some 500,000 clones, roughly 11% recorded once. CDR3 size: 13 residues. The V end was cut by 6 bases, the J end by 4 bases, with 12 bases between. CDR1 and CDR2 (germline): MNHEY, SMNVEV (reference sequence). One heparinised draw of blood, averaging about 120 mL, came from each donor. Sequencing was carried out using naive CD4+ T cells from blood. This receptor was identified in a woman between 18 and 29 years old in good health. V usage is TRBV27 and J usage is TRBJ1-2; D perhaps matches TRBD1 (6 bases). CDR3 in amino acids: CASRGGGSYGYTF. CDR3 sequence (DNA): TGTGCCAGCAGAGGGGGTGGGAGCTATGGCTACACCTTC.